Listed here are 13 T cell receptor beta chains from one sample, sequenced in a study of cytomegalovirus exposure and HLA in healthy donors. This PCR relied on a set of 60 Vbeta primers and 13 Jbeta primers. Data came from immunoSEQ multiplex PCR; TCRdb stores just in-frame clones and leaves some out. The table shows roughly 200,000 clones, with about four fifths occurring only once. Sequenced: PBMCs. These receptors all come from a male donor in good health and CMV-seronegative.

This rearrangement joins TRBV20-1 to TRBJ2-5; D is unclear. Per the germline V gene, CDR1 is DFQATT and CDR2 is SNEGSKA (reference sequence). CDR3 size: 11 residues. The DNA for the CDR3 is TGCTCCTCGGAGCCTGTTGAGACCCAGTACTTC. Translating it yields CSSEPVETQYF.

The genes are TRBV28 and TRBJ2-7; 9 bases are shared with TRBD2. V gave up 10 bases and J gave up 7 bases; unmatched junction bases: 14. The CDR3 has 14 amino acids. The germline V gene has CDR1 MDHEN and CDR2 SYDVKM. This chain's CDR3 is CATISGRVGREQYF. In DNA form, the CDR3 reads TGTGCCACCATTAGCGGGAGAGTTGGAAGGGAGCAGTACTTC.

The V call is TRBV7-3, the J call TRBJ2-1; a possible D gene is TRBD1 (6 bases). The CDR3 contains 13 residues. The V gene lost 5 bases and the J gene lost 7 bases, with 12 bases spanning the gap. Germline V gene sequence: CDR1 SGHTA, CDR2 FQGTGA. CDR3 coding DNA: TGTGCCAGCAGCCCGATAACAGGGAATGAGCAGTTCTTC. Encoded protein: CASSPITGNEQFF.

This sequence joins TRBV7-9 and TRBJ2-5, with TRBD2 as a possible D gene (5 bases). The CDR3 is 13 amino acids. Between the trimmed V and J ends, which lost 4 bases and 1 base, there was a span of 7 bases. The germline gives CDR1 SEHNR, CDR2 FQNEAQ (reference sequence). The CDR3 nucleotides read TGTGCCAGCAGCTCGGGAATCCAAGAGACCCAGTACTTC. Its protein product is CASSSGIQETQYF.

The chain links TRBV6-5 to TRBJ2-7; D is unclear. CDR1 is MNHEY and CDR2 is SVGAGI in the germline V gene. V was clipped by 5 bases and J by 0 bases, with 11 bases between them. The length of the CDR3 is 14 residues. The CDR3 region has the DNA TGTGCCAGCAGTACCCAGGCTGGCTCCTACGAGCAGTACTTC. Its protein is CASSTQAGSYEQYF.

V gene TRBV16 combines with J gene TRBJ1-1; a weak D match, TRBD1 (6 bases). CDR3 size: 15 residues. The germline V and J ends were trimmed by 3 bases and 6 bases, with 17 bases remaining between them. Germline V lookup: CDR1 KGHSY, CDR2 FQNENV. In DNA form, the CDR3 reads TGTGCCAGCAGCCACTCCGGGGGGGCTAGCTCTGAAGCTTTCTTT. Protein product: CASSHSGGASSEAFF.

The rearrangement links TRBV5-1 to TRBJ1-3, with D maybe TRBD1 (5 bases). The germline gives CDR1 SGHRS, CDR2 YFSETQ. The V end lost 4 bases, the J end lost 2 bases, and 16 bases lay between the germline ends. The CDR3 totals 16 residues. The CDR3 loop reads CASSPLGRGTGNTIYF. The CDR3 DNA follows: TGCGCCAGCAGCCCCCTTGGGCGGGGGACTGGAAACACCATATATTTT.

The chain joins TRBV5-8 to TRBJ2-1; 12 bases are a match to TRBD2. Germline CDR1 and CDR2: SGHTS and YDEGEE. The CDR3 length is 16 residues. V was pared by 3 bases and J by 8 bases, with 9 bases of the junction left unmatched. This chain's CDR3 is CASSSRWGLAGYEQFF. In DNA, the CDR3 is TGTGCCAGCAGCTCTAGGTGGGGACTAGCGGGTTATGAGCAGTTCTTC. The full variable domain, rest sourced from reference TRBV5-8 and TRBJ2-1, is EAGVTQSPTHLIKTRGQQATLRCSPISGHTSVYWYQQALGLGLQFLLWYDEGEERNRGNFPPRFSGRQFPNYSSELNVNALELEDSALYLCASSSRWGLAGYEQFFGPGTRLTVL.

The rearrangement joins TRBV6-5 to TRBJ1-3; possible D gene TRBD1, 6 bases. Germline-derived CDR1 and CDR2 are MNHEY and SVGAGI. CDR3 length equals 15 residues. Trimming cost V 6 bases and J 3 bases, with 15 bases left between them. The CDR3: CASRTGQNLGNTIYF. The CDR3 DNA reads TGTGCCAGCAGGACAGGTCAGAACCTTGGAAACACCATATATTTT.

This chain uses TRBV7-2 with TRBJ1-5; D is ambiguous. The CDR3 totals 13 residues. Germline V gives CDR1 SGHTA, CDR2 FQGNSA. Trimming took off 0 bases at V and 4 bases at J, with 4 bases between the two ends. In DNA, the CDR3 is TGTGCCAGCAGCTTAGCCCTGAATCAGCCCCAGCATTTT. It encodes CASSLALNQPQHF. Variable domain in full (rest from reference TRBV7-2 and TRBJ1-5): GAGVSQSPSNKVTEKGKDVELRCDPISGHTALYWYRQSLGQGLEFLIYFQGNSAPDKSGLPSDRFSAERTGGSVSTLTIQRTQQEDSAVYLCASSLALNQPQHFGDGTRLSIL.

The chain has TRBV7-9 and TRBJ1-5; D may be TRBD1 (5 bases). This CDR3 comprises 14 residues. Germline V gene sequence: CDR1 SEHNR, CDR2 FQNEAQ (reference sequence). Deletions cut 1 base from V and 6 bases from J, with 10 bases between. DNA for the CDR3: TGTGCCAGCAGCTTAGATGGGGGGGGTCAGCCCCAGCATTTT. This translates into CASSLDGGGQPQHF.

V gene TRBV13 combines with J gene TRBJ2-3; TRBD2 matches 11 bases. V trimming: 6 bases; J trimming: 4 bases; junction bases outside the gene matches: 12. CDR1 is PRHDT, CDR2 FYEKMQ, per germline (reference sequence). This CDR3 comprises 17 residues. The CDR3, as DNA: TGTGCCAGCAGACGCCTGACTAGCGGGATTGGTGCAGATACGCAGTATTTT. It specifies CASRRLTSGIGADTQYF.

This chain links TRBV30 with TRBJ1-1, with 8 bases aligning to TRBD1. CDR1 GTSNPN and CDR2 SVGIG come from the germline V gene (reference sequence). The length of the CDR3 is 14 residues. V shed 2 bases, J shed 1 base, and the junction held 3 bases outside the gene matches. CDR3 nucleotides: TGTGCCTGGAGTTTCGGGACAGGGAACACTGAAGCTTTCTTT. This gives the protein CAWSFGTGNTEAFF.